The 5 T cell receptor beta chains below all came from one sample that was sequenced in a study of T cells after somatic rescue of genetic block. TCRdb's table, derived via immunoSEQ multiplex PCR, lists solely in-frame clones and lacks some. The table lists over 14,000 clones, more than 70% of them singletons. Sequenced: peripheral blood mononuclear cells (PBMCs). The source is a man aged 18 to 30.

This rearrangement joins TRBV4-2 to TRBJ1-6; D not resolved. The length of the CDR3 is 15 residues. From germline, CDR1 is LGHNA and CDR2 YNFKEQ. V shed 1 base and J shed 11 bases, with 15 bases lying between them. CDR3 DNA: TGTGCCAGCAGCCAAGTCGACCTGATAGCGACACCCCTCCACTTT. It yields the protein CASSQVDLIATPLHF.

The J gene is TRBJ2-7, the V gene TRBV4-1, with 9 bases lining up with TRBD1. The germline V gene has CDR1 MGHRA and CDR2 YSYEKL. Germline trimming cut 4 bases from V and 2 bases from J; bases unmatched to any gene: 6. CDR3 length: 15 residues. CDR3 protein: CASSLTTGGPYEQYF. CDR3 sequence (DNA): TGCGCCAGCAGCCTGACGACAGGGGGACCCTACGAGCAGTACTTC.

J is TRBJ2-7 and V is TRBV19; 7 nucleotides match TRBD1. Germline V lookup: CDR1 LNHDA, CDR2 SQIVND (reference sequence). V gave up 4 bases and J gave up 3 bases; unmatched junction bases: 3. The CDR3 is 13 residues long. CDR3 sequence reads: CASSRDSFYEQYF. CDR3 nucleotides: TGTGCCAGTAGTAGGGACAGCTTCTACGAGCAGTACTTC.

The V call is TRBV2, the J call TRBJ1-2; D is ambiguous. Germline assignment: CDR1 SNHLY and CDR2 FYNNEI. The CDR3 totals 14 residues. Trimming removed 4 bases from V and 7 bases from J, with 16 bases in between. Written as DNA, the CDR3 is TGTGCCAGCAGTGTTGAAGTTCCAGCTGGTGGCTACACCTTC. It specifies CASSVEVPAGGYTF. The whole variable domain, filled in from reference TRBV2 and TRBJ1-2, reads EPEVTQTPSHQVTQMGQEVILRCVPISNHLYFYWYRQILGQKVEFLVSFYNNEISEKSEIFDDQFSVERPDGSNFTLKIRSTKLEDSAMYFCASSVEVPAGGYTFGSGTRLTVV.

The chain links TRBV12-5 to TRBJ1-1, with D unclear. There are 12 residues in the CDR3. The germline V gene encodes CDR1 LGHNT and CDR2 FRNRAP. V lost 6 bases, J lost 1 base, and 6 bases lay in between. The CDR3 bases are TGTGCTAGTGGGGAGGGGAACACTGAAGCTTTCTTT. Protein: CASGEGNTEAFF. The variable domain in full, completed from reference TRBV12-5 and TRBJ1-1, reads DARVTQTPRHKVTEMGQEVTMRCQPILGHNTVFWYRQTMMQGLELLAYFRNRAPLDDSGMPKDRFSAEMPDATLATLKIQPSEPRDSAVYFCASGEGNTEAFFGQGTRLTVV.